This T cell receptor (beta chain) came from a study of technical replicates of blood from a handful of donors. This clone has a handful of counts. Trimming removed 7 bases from V and 7 bases from J, with 17 bases in between. The CDR3 is 14 amino acids. Germline values: CDR1 MDHEN, CDR2 SYDVKM. Libraries were prepared by immunoSEQ multiplex PCR; TCRdb keeps only in-frame clonotypes and omits some of them. The sample includes tens of thousands of clones, 94% seen only once; the top ten take around 0.25%. Sequenced input: T cells isolated from PBMCs. The source is a human donor in good health. The chain links TRBV28 to TRBJ1-5; D is undetermined. As DNA, the CDR3 is TGTGCCAGCATCGGTGGACTCGCGGGGCAGCCCCAGCATTTT. It yields the protein CASIGGLAGQPQHF.